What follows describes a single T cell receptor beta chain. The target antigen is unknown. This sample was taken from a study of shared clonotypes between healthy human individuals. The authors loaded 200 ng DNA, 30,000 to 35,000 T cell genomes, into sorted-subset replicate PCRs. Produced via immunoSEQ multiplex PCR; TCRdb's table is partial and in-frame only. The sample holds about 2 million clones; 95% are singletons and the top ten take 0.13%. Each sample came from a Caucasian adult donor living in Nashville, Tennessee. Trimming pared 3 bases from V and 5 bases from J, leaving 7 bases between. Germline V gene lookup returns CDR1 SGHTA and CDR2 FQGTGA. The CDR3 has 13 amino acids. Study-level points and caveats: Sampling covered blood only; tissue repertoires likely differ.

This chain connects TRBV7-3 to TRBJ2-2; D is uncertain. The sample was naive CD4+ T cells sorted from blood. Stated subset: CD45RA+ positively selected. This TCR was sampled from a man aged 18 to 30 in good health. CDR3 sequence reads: CASSFTYTGELFF. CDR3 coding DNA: TGTGCCAGCAGCTTTACTTATACCGGGGAGCTGTTTTTT.